The 28 T cell receptor beta chains below all came from one sample that was sequenced in a study of blood T cells in healthy people across ages. Primers used in a second PCR of about 6 to 11 cycles were a sample-barcoded 5' primer and a J-beta primer mix. A single record per CDR3 protein comes from TCRdb applying MiXCR to the 5' RACE reads. Found here are about 640,000 distinct CDR3 sequences, around three fifths of them singletons; the top ten hold around 37%. Input material: blood. These receptors all stem from a man between 60 and 70 years old in good health.

This clonotype has only one observation. This chain links TRBV10-3 with TRBJ1-1, with D possibly being TRBD1 (5 bases). The CDR3 is 15 amino acids. V was clipped by 2 bases and J by 4 bases, with 14 bases between them. The germline V gene encodes CDR1 ENHRY and CDR2 SYGVKD. CDR3 protein: CAISEAVAGGTEAFF. For the CDR3, the DNA is TGTGCCATCAGTGAGGCTGTCGCTGGGGGCACTGAAGCTTTCTTT.

The chain uses TRBV2 and TRBJ2-1, with D uncertain. Germline-derived CDR1 and CDR2 are SNHLY and FYNNEI. The CDR3 has 15 amino acids. V lost 5 bases, J lost 0 bases, and 11 bases lay in between. The CDR3: CASSMGDSSYNEQFF. CDR3 bases: TGTGCCAGCAGTATGGGCGATAGCTCCTACAATGAGCAGTTCTTC. The full variable domain, rest sourced from reference TRBV2 and TRBJ2-1, is EPEVTQTPSHQVTQMGQEVILRCVPISNHLYFYWYRQILGQKVEFLVSFYNNEISEKSEIFDDQFSVERPDGSNFTLKIRSTKLEDSAMYFCASSMGDSSYNEQFFGPGTRLTVL.

The chain joins TRBV29-1 to TRBJ1-1; D gene uncertain. CDR1 is SQVTM and CDR2 is ANQGSEA in the germline V gene. The CDR3 loop spans 15 amino acids. V was cut by 1 base and J by 6 bases, with 18 bases left in between. The CDR3 DNA reads TGCAGCGTTGAAGGCGTTGGAGGGAGGCGCTCTGAAGCTTTCTTT. Translation gives CSVEGVGGRRSEAFF.

The chain combines TRBV3-1 with TRBJ2-5, with unresolved D. Germline V gene sequence: CDR1 LGHDT, CDR2 YNNKEL (reference sequence). With 4 bases removed from V and 0 bases from J, the gap between germline ends came to 6 bases. The CDR3 has 13 amino acids. The DNA for the CDR3 is TGTGCCAGCAGCCGCCTTAACCAAGAGACCCAGTACTTC. Its protein is CASSRLNQETQYF.

This chain connects TRBV20-1 to TRBJ1-1; no definite D call. The CDR3 has 13 residues. V gave up 6 bases and J gave up 1 base, with 12 bases separating them. Germline assignment: CDR1 DFQATT and CDR2 SNEGSKA (reference sequence). CDR3 loop: CSAAKDKNTEAFF. Written as DNA, the CDR3 is TGCAGTGCCGCCAAAGACAAGAACACTGAAGCTTTCTTT.

J is TRBJ2-7 and V is TRBV7-2, with 10 bases matching TRBD1. V shed 3 bases and J 5 bases; nucleotides not matched to a gene: 1. The CDR3 sequence is 13 residues long. Germline V gene lookup returns CDR1 SGHTA and CDR2 FQGNSA. DNA for the CDR3: TGTGCCAGCAGCTTCGGGACAGGGGACGAGCAGTACTTC. Translating gives CASSFGTGDEQYF.

The V gene is TRBV5-5, the J gene TRBJ1-5; the D gene is possibly TRBD1 (5 bases). The CDR3 contains 14 residues. The V gene's germline CDR1 is SGHKS and CDR2 YYEKEE (reference sequence). Trimming took off 0 bases at V and 6 bases at J, with 10 bases between the two ends. CDR3 residues: CASSLVRDSQPQHF. CDR3 bases: TGTGCCAGCAGCTTGGTCAGGGATAGTCAGCCCCAGCATTTT. Drawing the rest from reference TRBV5-5 and TRBJ1-5, the complete variable domain is DAGVTQSPTHLIKTRGQQVTLRCSPISGHKSVSWYQQVLGQGPQFIFQYYEKEERGRGNFPDRFSARQFPNYSSELNVNALLLGDSALYLCASSLVRDSQPQHFGDGTRLSIL.

The CDR3 DNA reads TGTGCCAGCAGCCAAGGACAGGGCCGGGGAGGCTACACCTTC. It codes for CASSQGQGRGGYTF. The chain carries TRBV3-1 and TRBJ1-2, with 7 bases aligning to TRBD1. The CDR3 loop spans 14 amino acids. Losses at the gene ends were 1 base for V and 8 bases for J; bases not matched to a gene: 7. Germline CDR1 and CDR2: LGHDT and YNNKEL (reference sequence).

V and J are TRBV20-1 and TRBJ1-2, with D maybe TRBD1 (5 bases). This CDR3 has 17 residues. Germline values: CDR1 DFQATT, CDR2 SNEGSKA (reference sequence). The V end was cut by 3 bases, the J end by 3 bases, with 23 bases between. The CDR3 region is CSARGPSRDPVHYGYTF. DNA of the CDR3: TGCAGTGCTAGGGGCCCCTCAAGGGACCCAGTTCACTATGGCTACACCTTC.

The genes are TRBV10-2 and TRBJ1-2, with D uncertain. Germline V gives CDR1 WSHSY, CDR2 SAAADI. The CDR3 spans 13 residues. The germline V and J ends were trimmed by 2 bases and 5 bases, with 9 bases remaining between them. CDR3 DNA sequence: TGCGCCAGCAGTGAGGAACGGACTTATGGCTACACCTTC. The encoded protein is CASSEERTYGYTF.

The V call is TRBV27, the J call TRBJ2-7, with TRBD2 as a possible D gene (5 bases). The J call could be wrong; TRBJ2-4 is a better fit for the DNA end. This CDR3 has 12 residues. Germline CDR1 and CDR2: MNHEY and SMNVEV (reference sequence). The CDR3 spells CASSFSGGIQYF. The CDR3 coding sequence is TGTGCCAGCAGTTTCTCTGGAGGCATTCAGTACTTC.

The V and J genes are TRBV29-1 and TRBJ2-4; 8 bases align to TRBD1. J lost 13 bases, V lost 0 bases, and 17 bases had no gene match. Germline V CDR1 and CDR2: SQVTM, ANQGSEA. The CDR3 contains 16 residues. This CDR3 is CSVEDLAAGGYNEQYF. The CDR3 coding sequence is TGCAGCGTTGAAGATCTTGCGGCAGGGGGCTACAATGAGCAGTACTTC.

The chain couples TRBV20-1 to TRBJ2-7, with D possibly being TRBD1 or TRBD2 (6 bases each). Germline CDR1 is DFQATT and CDR2 is SNEGSKA (reference sequence). There are 15 residues in the CDR3. V lost 0 bases, J lost 4 bases, and 16 bases lay in between. This CDR3 is CSARDPGRGGYEQYF. CDR3 bases: TGCAGTGCTAGAGATCCGGGCAGGGGAGGTTACGAGCAGTACTTC.

The chain links TRBV11-2 to TRBJ2-1; D gene ambiguous. This CDR3 is built from 13 residues. V lost 7 bases and J 9 bases, leaving 16 bases between the germline ends. From germline, CDR1 is SGHAT and CDR2 FQNNGV. The chain's CDR3 is CASNPARLREQFF. The DNA of the CDR3 is TGTGCCAGCAATCCGGCACGATTACGTGAGCAGTTCTTC.

This clonotype was detected a few times. This chain joins TRBV27 and TRBJ2-7; perhaps TRBD1 as D (5 bases). The germline gives CDR1 MNHEY, CDR2 SMNVEV (reference sequence). The CDR3 length is 15 residues. With 3 bases removed from V and 2 bases from J, the gap between germline ends came to 14 bases. The CDR3 nucleotides read TGTGCCAGCAGTTTCAGTGGGAAGGGGCCCTACGAGCAGTACTTC. This translates into CASSFSGKGPYEQYF.

This chain joins TRBV28 and TRBJ2-5, with 9 bases aligning to TRBD2. V trimming: 6 bases; J trimming: 2 bases; junction bases outside the gene matches: 19. Germline V CDR1 and CDR2: MDHEN, SYDVKM. This CDR3 is built from 19 residues. CDR3 DNA: TGTGCCAGCAGGTCCTGGACGGGCGGGGGGGCTCCGCTACAAGAGACCCAGTACTTC. Its protein product is CASRSWTGGGAPLQETQYF.

This clonotype was seen many times. V is TRBV29-1 and J is TRBJ2-3; D is unclear. V was trimmed by 7 bases and J by 6 bases, leaving 20 bases between them. The CDR3 contains 14 residues. Per the germline V gene, CDR1 is SQVTM and CDR2 is ANQGSEA. The CDR3 sequence: CSAVVTPPGDTQYF. CDR3 bases: TGCAGCGCCGTTGTGACTCCTCCTGGGGATACGCAGTATTTT.

This clonotype was detected only a few times. The rearrangement uses TRBV5-1 and TRBJ2-1, with TRBD1 as a possible D gene (6 bases). The CDR3 has 16 residues. From germline, CDR1 is SGHRS and CDR2 YFSETQ. V was shortened by 1 base and J by 5 bases, with 16 bases between the two germline ends. CDR3 bases: TGCGCCAGCAGCTTGCGTGCCAGGGGATTGGACAATGAGCAGTTCTTC. This encodes CASSLRARGLDNEQFF.

This chain joins TRBV5-1 and TRBJ2-1; D not resolved. Trimming left V 5 bases short and J 10 bases short, with 16 bases between. CDR1 and CDR2 (germline): SGHRS, YFSETQ. The CDR3 is made up of 13 amino acids. CDR3: CASREGIYGEQFF. CDR3 DNA: TGCGCCAGCAGGGAAGGGATATATGGGGAGCAGTTCTTC.

This chain joins TRBV2 and TRBJ1-3; D gene ambiguous. The ends were cut back, 4 bases at V and 0 bases at J, with 10 bases in the middle. From germline, CDR1 is SNHLY and CDR2 FYNNEI. The CDR3 extends over 15 amino acids. The DNA of the CDR3 is TGTGCCAGCAGTGGGATCCGGGGCTCTGGAAACACCATATATTTT. Translated: CASSGIRGSGNTIYF.

At least ten counts were recorded for this clonotype. The J gene is TRBJ2-5, the V gene TRBV29-1; 16 bases line up with TRBD2. V was pared by 7 bases and J by 5 bases, with 4 bases of the junction left unmatched. CDR1 and CDR2 from the germline V gene are SQVTM and ANQGSEA. CDR3 size: 14 residues. The CDR3 region is CSAGTSGGVETQYF. The CDR3 region has the DNA TGCAGCGCCGGGACTAGCGGGGGGGTGGAGACCCAGTACTTC. Drawing the rest from reference TRBV29-1 and TRBJ2-5, the complete variable domain is SAVISQKPSRDICQRGTSLTIQCQVDSQVTMMFWYRQQPGQSLTLIATANQGSEATYESGFVIDKFPISRPNLTFSTLTVSNMSPEDSSIYLCSAGTSGGVETQYFGPGTRLLVL.

This clonotype was recorded only once. The gene calls are TRBV29-1 and TRBJ2-2, with 8 bases aligning to TRBD1. Germline-derived CDR1 and CDR2 are SQVTM and ANQGSEA. CDR3 size: 15 residues. J gave up 3 bases and V 4 bases, and 7 bases lay outside the gene matches. The CDR3 is CSVGTTGGYTGELFF. The CDR3 bases are TGCAGCGTTGGCACAACAGGGGGTTACACCGGGGAGCTGTTTTTT.

The V call is TRBV18, the J call TRBJ1-5, with D unresolved. Trimming shortened V by 5 bases and J by 4 bases, and 9 bases separated the two germline ends. The CDR3 runs to 13 residues. Germline V gene sequence: CDR1 KGHSH, CDR2 LQKENI. CDR3 residues: CASSAVENQPQHF. Here the CDR3 DNA reads TGTGCCAGCTCAGCCGTGGAGAATCAGCCCCAGCATTTT. The full variable domain, completed using reference TRBV18 and TRBJ1-5, is NAGVMQNPRHLVRRRGQEARLRCSPMKGHSHVYWYRQLPEEGLKFMVYLQKENIIDESGMPKERFSAEFPKEGPSILRIQQVVRGDSAAYFCASSAVENQPQHFGDGTRLSIL.

The CDR3 DNA reads TGCAGTGCCCCAAATACAGGGGGACATGGCTACACCTTC. Encoded protein: CSAPNTGGHGYTF. The chain combines TRBV20-1 with TRBJ1-2; 8 bases align to TRBD1. Unmatched junction bases numbered 9, after V lost 6 bases and J lost 6 bases. The CDR3 is 13 amino acids. CDR1 is DFQATT and CDR2 is SNEGSKA in the germline V gene (reference sequence).

This clonotype was recorded a few times. This chain connects TRBV29-1 to TRBJ2-1, with D possibly called TRBD1 or TRBD2 (5 bases each). V lost 3 bases to trimming and J lost 4 bases, with 16 bases between them. Per the germline V gene, CDR1 is SQVTM and CDR2 is ANQGSEA. The CDR3 runs to 15 residues. CDR3 amino acids: CSVEDRDQMYNEQFF. The CDR3 DNA reads as TGCAGCGTTGAGGACCGGGACCAGATGTACAATGAGCAGTTCTTC.

As regards this clonotype: A junction boundary mismatches the germline segment, possibly from a read error. This chain joins TRBV2 and TRBJ2-7, with D tentatively TRBD1 (5 bases). The CDR3 loop spans 12 amino acids. Germline V gene lookup returns CDR1 SNHLY and CDR2 FYNNEI. DNA for the CDR3: TGTGCCCGCAGTGAACAGGACTACGAGCAGTACTTC. Amino acid sequence: CARSEQDYEQYF.

The chain recombines TRBV5-1 with TRBJ2-7; a possible D gene is TRBD1 (6 bases). The CDR3 runs to 12 residues. Germline-derived CDR1 and CDR2 are SGHRS and YFSETQ. The V end was cut by 7 bases, the J end by 3 bases, with 11 bases between. The CDR3 region has the DNA TGCGCCAGCGGGGACACTTACTACGAGCAGTACTTC. The encoded protein is CASGDTYYEQYF.

This clonotype was picked up a small number of times. The chain combines TRBV10-3 with TRBJ2-1; 8 nucleotides align to TRBD1. Germline V CDR1 and CDR2: ENHRY, SYGVKD. The CDR3 contains 16 residues. Trimming cost V 4 bases and J 0 bases; bases outside gene matches: 5. DNA of the CDR3: TGTGCCATCAGTGGACAGGGGTCTTCCTCCTACAATGAGCAGTTCTTC. It encodes CAISGQGSSSYNEQFF.